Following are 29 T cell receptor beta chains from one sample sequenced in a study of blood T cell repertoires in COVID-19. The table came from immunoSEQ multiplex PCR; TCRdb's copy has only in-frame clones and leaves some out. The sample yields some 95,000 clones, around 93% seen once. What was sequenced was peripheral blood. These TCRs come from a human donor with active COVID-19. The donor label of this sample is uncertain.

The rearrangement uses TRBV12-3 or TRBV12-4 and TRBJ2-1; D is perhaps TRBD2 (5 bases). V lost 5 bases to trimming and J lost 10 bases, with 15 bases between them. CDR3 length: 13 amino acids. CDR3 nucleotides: TGTGCCAGCAGTATCTCGGGGTCCGTGGAGCAGTTCTTC. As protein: CASSISGSVEQFF.

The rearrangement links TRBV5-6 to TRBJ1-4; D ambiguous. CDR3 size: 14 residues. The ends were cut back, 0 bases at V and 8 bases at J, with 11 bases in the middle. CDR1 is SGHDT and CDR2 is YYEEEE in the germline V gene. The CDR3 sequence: CASSLGPSGEKLFF. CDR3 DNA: TGTGCCAGCAGCTTGGGTCCCTCGGGAGAAAAACTGTTTTTT.

CDR3 coding DNA: TGTGCCAGTTTTACCGGGACAGGGGGGTATGGCTACACCTTC. Residues: CASFTGTGGYGYTF. The chain links TRBV6-5 to TRBJ1-2, with 11 nucleotides matching TRBD1. Germline values: CDR1 MNHEY, CDR2 SVGAGI. CDR3 length: 14 residues. V shed 9 bases, J shed 5 bases, and the junction held 8 bases outside the gene matches.

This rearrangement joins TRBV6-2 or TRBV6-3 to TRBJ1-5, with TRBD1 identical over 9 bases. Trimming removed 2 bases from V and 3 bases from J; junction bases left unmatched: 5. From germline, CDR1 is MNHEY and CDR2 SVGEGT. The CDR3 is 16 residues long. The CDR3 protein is CASSYRDRVINQPQHF. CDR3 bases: TGTGCCAGCAGTTACCGGGACAGGGTGATCAATCAGCCCCAGCATTTT.

CDR3 bases: TGTGCCAGCAGTCCAGGTTGGGAAGCTTTCTTT. It codes for CASSPGWEAFF. The V and J genes are TRBV6-6 and TRBJ1-1; D unclear. CDR1 and CDR2 (germline): MNHNY, SVGAGI (reference sequence). CDR3 length equals 11 residues. Trimming took off 5 bases at V and 8 bases at J, with 9 bases between the two ends.

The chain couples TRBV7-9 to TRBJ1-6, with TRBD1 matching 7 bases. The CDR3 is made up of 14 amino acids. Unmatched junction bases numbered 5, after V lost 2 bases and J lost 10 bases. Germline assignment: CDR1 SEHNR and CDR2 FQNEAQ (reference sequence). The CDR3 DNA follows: TGTGCCAGCAGCTTAAGGGGGCCTGAATCACCCCTCCACTTT. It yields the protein CASSLRGPESPLHF.

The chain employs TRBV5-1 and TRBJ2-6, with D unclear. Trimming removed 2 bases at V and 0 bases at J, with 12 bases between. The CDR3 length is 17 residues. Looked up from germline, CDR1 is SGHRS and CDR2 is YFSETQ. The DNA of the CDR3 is TGCGCCAGCAGCTTTTATGGGCAGATCTCTGGGGCCAACGTCCTGACTTTC. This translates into CASSFYGQISGANVLTF.

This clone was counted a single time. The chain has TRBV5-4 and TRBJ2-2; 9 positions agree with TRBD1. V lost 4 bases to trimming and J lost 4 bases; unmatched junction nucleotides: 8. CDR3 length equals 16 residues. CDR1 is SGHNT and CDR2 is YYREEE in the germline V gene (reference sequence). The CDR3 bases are TGTGCCAGCAGCCCGGGGACAGGGCGAGTCACCGGGGAGCTGTTTTTT. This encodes CASSPGTGRVTGELFF.

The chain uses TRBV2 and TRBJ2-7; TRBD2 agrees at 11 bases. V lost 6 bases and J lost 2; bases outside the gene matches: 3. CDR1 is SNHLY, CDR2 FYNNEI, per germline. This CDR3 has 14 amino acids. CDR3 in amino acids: CASRPTSGAYEQYF. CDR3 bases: TGTGCCAGCAGACCGACTAGCGGGGCCTACGAGCAGTACTTC.

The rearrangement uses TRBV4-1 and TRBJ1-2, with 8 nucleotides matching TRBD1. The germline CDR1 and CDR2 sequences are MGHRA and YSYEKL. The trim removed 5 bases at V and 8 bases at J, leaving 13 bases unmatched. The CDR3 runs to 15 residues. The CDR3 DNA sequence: TGCGCCAGCAGCTTTCGACAGGGGCCTTCCGGGGGCTACACCTTC. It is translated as CASSFRQGPSGGYTF.

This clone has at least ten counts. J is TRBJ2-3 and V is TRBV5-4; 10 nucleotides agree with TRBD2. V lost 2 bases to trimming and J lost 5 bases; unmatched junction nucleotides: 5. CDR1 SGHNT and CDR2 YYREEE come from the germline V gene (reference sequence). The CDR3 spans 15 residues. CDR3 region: CASSFGSGGGDTQYF. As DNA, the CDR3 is TGTGCCAGCAGCTTTGGGAGCGGGGGGGGAGATACGCAGTATTTT.

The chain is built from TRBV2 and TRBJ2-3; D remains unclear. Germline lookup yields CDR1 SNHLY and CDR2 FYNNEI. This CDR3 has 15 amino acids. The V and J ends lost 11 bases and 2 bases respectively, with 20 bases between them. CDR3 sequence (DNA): TGTGCCGGCCCGGTAAAGGAGTCTCCCACAGATACGCAGTATTTT. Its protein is CAGPVKESPTDTQYF.

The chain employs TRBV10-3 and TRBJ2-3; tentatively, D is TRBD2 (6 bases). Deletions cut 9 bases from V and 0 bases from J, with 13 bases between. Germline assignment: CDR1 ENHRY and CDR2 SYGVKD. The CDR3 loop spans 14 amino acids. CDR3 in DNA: TGTGCCATATCGGCGGGGCAAAGCACAGATACGCAGTATTTT. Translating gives CAISAGQSTDTQYF.

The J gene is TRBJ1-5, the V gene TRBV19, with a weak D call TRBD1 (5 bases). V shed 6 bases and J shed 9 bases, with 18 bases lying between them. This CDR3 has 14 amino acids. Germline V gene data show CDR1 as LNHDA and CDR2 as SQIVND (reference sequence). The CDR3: CASSEAQGLRPQHF. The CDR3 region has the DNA TGTGCCAGTAGCGAGGCGCAGGGCCTAAGGCCCCAGCATTTT.

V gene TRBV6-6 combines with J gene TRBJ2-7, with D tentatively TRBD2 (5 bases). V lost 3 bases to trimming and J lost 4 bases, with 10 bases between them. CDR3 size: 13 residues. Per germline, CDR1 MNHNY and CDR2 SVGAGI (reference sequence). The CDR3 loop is CASSYVREYEQYF. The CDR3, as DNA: TGTGCCAGCAGTTATGTCCGGGAATACGAGCAGTACTTC.

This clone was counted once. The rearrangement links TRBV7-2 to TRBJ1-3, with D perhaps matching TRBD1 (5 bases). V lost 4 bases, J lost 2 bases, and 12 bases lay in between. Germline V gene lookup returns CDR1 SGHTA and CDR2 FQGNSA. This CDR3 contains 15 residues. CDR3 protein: CASSSQTATGNTIYF. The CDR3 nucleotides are TGTGCCAGCAGCTCCCAGACAGCTACTGGAAACACCATATATTTT.

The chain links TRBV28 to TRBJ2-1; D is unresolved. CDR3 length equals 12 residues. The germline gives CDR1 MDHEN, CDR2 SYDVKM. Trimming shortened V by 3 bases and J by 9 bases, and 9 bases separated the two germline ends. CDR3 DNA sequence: TGTGCCAGCAGTTTTAGAATGATTGAGCAGTTCTTC. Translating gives CASSFRMIEQFF. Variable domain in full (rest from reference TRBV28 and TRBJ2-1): DVKVTQSSRYLVKRTGEKVFLECVQDMDHENMFWYRQDPGLGLRLIYFSYDVKMKEKGDIPEGYSVSREKKERFSLILESASTNQTSMYLCASSFRMIEQFFGPGTRLTVL.

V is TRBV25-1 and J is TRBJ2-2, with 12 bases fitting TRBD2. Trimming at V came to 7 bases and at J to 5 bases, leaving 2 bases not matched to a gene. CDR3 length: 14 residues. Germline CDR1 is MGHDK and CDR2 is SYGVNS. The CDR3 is CASTSGGATGELFF. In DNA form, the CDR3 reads TGTGCCAGCACTAGCGGGGGGGCGACCGGGGAGCTGTTTTTT.

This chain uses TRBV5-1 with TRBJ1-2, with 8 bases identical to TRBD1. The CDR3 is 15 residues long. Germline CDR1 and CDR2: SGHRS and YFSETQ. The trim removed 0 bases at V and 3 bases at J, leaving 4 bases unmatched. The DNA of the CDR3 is TGCGCCAGCAGCTTGGGGCAGGGGGCCCACTATGGCTACACCTTC. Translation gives CASSLGQGAHYGYTF.

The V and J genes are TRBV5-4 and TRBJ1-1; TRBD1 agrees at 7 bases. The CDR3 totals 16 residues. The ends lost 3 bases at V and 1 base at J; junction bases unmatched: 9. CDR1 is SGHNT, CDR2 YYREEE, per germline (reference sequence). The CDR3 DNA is TGTGCCAGCAGCTCCTCGGCGGGACAGAGGAACACTGAAGCTTTCTTT. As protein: CASSSSAGQRNTEAFF.

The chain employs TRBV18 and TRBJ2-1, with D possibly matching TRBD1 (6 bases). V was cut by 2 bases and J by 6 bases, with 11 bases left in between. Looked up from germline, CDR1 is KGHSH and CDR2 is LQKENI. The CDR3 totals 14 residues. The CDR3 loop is CASSPTGNFNEQFF. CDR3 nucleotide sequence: TGTGCCAGCTCACCAACAGGGAATTTCAATGAGCAGTTCTTC.

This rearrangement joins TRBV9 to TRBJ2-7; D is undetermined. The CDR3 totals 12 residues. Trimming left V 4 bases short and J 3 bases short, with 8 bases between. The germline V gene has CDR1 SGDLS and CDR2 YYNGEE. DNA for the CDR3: TGTGCCAGCAGCCCTCCTGTCTACGAGCAGTACTTC. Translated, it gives CASSPPVYEQYF.

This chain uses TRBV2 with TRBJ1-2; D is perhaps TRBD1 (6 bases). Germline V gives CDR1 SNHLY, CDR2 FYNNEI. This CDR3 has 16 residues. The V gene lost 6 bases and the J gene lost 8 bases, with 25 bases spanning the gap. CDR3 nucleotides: TGTGCCAGCAGATCCAGGGTGTCAGGGGTTGAAGGCGGCTACACCTTC. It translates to CASRSRVSGVEGGYTF.

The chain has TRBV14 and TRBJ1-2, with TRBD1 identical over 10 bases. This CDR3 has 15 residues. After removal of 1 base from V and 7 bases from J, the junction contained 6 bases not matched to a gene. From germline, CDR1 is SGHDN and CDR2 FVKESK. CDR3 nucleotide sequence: TGTGCCAGCAGCCAAGCCGGGACAGGGGTGGGTGGCTACACCTTC. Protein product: CASSQAGTGVGGYTF.

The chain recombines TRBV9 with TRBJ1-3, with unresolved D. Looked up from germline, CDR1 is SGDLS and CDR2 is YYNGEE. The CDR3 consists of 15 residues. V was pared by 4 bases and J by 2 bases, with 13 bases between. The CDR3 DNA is TGTGCCAGCAGCCCCTCCCCCTTAGCTGGAAACACCATATATTTT. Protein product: CASSPSPLAGNTIYF.

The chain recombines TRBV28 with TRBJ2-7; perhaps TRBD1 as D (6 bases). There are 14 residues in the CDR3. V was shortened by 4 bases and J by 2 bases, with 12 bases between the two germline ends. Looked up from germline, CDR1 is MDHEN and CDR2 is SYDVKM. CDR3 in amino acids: CASSSPAGAYEQYF. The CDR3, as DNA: TGTGCCAGCAGTTCTCCGGCAGGGGCCTACGAGCAGTACTTC.

In DNA, the CDR3 is TGTGCCAGCAGTGAAGAGCCAGGGGAGCTGTTTTTT. This translates into CASSEEPGELFF. The J gene is TRBJ2-2, the V gene TRBV25-1; no firm D call. Trimming pared 2 bases from V and 8 bases from J, leaving 6 bases between. The germline CDR1 and CDR2 sequences are MGHDK and SYGVNS. The CDR3 runs to 12 residues.

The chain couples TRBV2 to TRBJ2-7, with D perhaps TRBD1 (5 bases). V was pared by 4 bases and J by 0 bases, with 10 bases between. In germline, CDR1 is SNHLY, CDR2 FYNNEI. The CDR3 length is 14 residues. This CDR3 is CASSVGQTSYEQYF. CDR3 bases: TGTGCCAGCAGTGTGGGGCAGACCTCCTACGAGCAGTACTTC.

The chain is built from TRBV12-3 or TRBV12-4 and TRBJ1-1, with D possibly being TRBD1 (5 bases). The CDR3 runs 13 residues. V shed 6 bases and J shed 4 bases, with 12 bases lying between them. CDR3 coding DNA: TGTGCCAGCAGGGCGGGGGGATTCACTGAAGCTTTCTTT. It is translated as CASRAGGFTEAFF.